This T cell receptor beta chain was obtained from a study of beta chain features in type 1 diabetes. Across the study: Patients did not differ from healthy donors in age, gender or cell yield. Across every sample, 107,917,701 sorted cells were examined in total.

The study reverse transcribed the entire isolated RNA, so it sequenced expressed TCRB transcripts. Clones were sequenced by immunoSEQ multiplex PCR, and TCRdb holds only the in-frame ones, with some missing. The sample carries 200,000 to 300,000 clones, around 68% recorded once. The CDR3 contains 14 residues. CDR1 is GTSNPN and CDR2 is SVGIG in the germline V gene (reference sequence). The germline V and J ends were trimmed by 0 bases and 2 bases, with 7 bases remaining between them. Findings and limits, study-wide: A closer apparent resemblance between naive, central memory and Treg TCRB repertoires was seen in patients than in healthy donors. Significant though moderate, a shortening of TCRB CDR3s appeared in all four CD4+ subsets of Type 1 diabetes patients.

With respect to this clone: Its target is not known.

The TCR originated in a man in his thirties or forties in good health. The sequenced sample consisted of naive CD4+ T cells from blood. J is TRBJ2-2 and V is TRBV30; D is uncertain. The DNA for the CDR3 is TGTGCCTGGAGTGTACGAACAAACACCGGGGAGCTGTTTTTT. Translated, it gives CAWSVRTNTGELFF.